The rows below give T cell receptor beta chains drawn from one sample of a study of OX40 agonist ivuxolimab in advanced cancers. The repertoire was sequenced with immunoSEQ multiplex PCR; TCRdb's copy has only in-frame clones and lacks some. The sample carries about 81,000 clones, around 80% recorded once. Sequenced here: CD4+ or CD8+ T cells sorted from blood, sampled in a trial of the OX40 agonist ivuxolimab. The receptors stem from an adult with an advanced solid tumor such as melanoma, head and neck, liver or kidney cancer. Each CDR3 is given with its conserved first and last residue. Fields, in order: V gene, J gene, D gene, clone size, CDR3 length, CDR3 DNA, CDR3 protein. A D gene is named only where the DNA matches it firmly. Clone size is stated in some rows and not others, as once, few, many or a class when expanded.

TRBV5-1	TRBJ2-1	TRBD2	few	15	TGCGCCAGCAGCCCCGTAGCGGGAGTATACAATGAGCAGTTCTTC	CASSPVAGVYNEQFF
TRBV19	TRBJ1-1	TRBD1	.	16	TGTGCCAGTAGTTTTGGACAGGGGCGGAGGAACACTGAAGCTTTCTTT	CASSFGQGRRNTEAFF
TRBV7-2	TRBJ2-5	TRBD1	.	15	TGTGCCAGCAGCTCGTGGACAGGGGTGCAAGAGACCCAGTACTTC	CASSSWTGVQETQYF
TRBV5-6	TRBJ2-5	.	.	12	TGTGCCAGCAGCTTGGCGGAGGAGACCCAGTACTTC	CASSLAEETQYF
TRBV7-2	TRBJ2-1	.	.	11	TGTGCCAGCAGCTCGTTAAATGAGCAGTTCTTC	CASSSLNEQFF
TRBV30	TRBJ1-4	TRBD1	.	14	TGTGCCTGGAGTGCGGCAGGGGGGTCAGCAAAACTGTTTTTT	CAWSAAGGSAKLFF
TRBV28	TRBJ1-2	TRBD1	.	17	TGTGCCAGCCTTTCACGAACCCAGGGACAGCTCAACTATGGCTACACCTTC	CASLSRTQGQLNYGYTF
TRBV15	TRBJ2-1	.	few	14	TGTGCCACCAGCAGCAGGGGTCTAGGTAATGAGCAGTTCTTC	CATSSRGLGNEQFF
TRBV19	TRBJ1-5	.	.	12	TGTGCCAGTAGTTGGAGCAATCAGCCCCAGCATTTT	CASSWSNQPQHF
TRBV27	TRBJ1-6	.	.	12	TGTGCCAGCAGTTTCCATAATTCACCCCTCCACTTT	CASSFHNSPLHF